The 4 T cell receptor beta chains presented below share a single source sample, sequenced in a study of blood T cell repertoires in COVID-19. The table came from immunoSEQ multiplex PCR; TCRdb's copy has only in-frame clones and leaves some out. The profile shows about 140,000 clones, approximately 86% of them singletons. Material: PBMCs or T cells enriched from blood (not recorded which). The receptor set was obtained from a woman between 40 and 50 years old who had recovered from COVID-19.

The CDR3 loop is CASSYRPGPGEDTQYF. CDR3 nucleotides: TGTGCCAGCAGCTACCGACCGGGCCCAGGGGAAGATACGCAGTATTTT. The rearrangement links TRBV14 to TRBJ2-3; weak D call: TRBD1 (6 bases). Germline lookup yields CDR1 SGHDN and CDR2 FVKESK. V dropped 5 bases and J dropped 5 bases, with 20 bases sitting between them. The CDR3 totals 16 residues.

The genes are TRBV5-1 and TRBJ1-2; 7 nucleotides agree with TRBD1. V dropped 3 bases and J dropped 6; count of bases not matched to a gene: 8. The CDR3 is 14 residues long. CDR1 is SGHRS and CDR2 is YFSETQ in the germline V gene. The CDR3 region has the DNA TGCGCCAGCAGCTACGAGACAGGGCTCGATGGCTACACCTTC. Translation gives CASSYETGLDGYTF.

DNA for the CDR3: TGTGCCAGCAGCGAGGGGGACCAAGGGGCTTTCTTT. Its translation: CASSEGDQGAFF. V is TRBV13 and J is TRBJ1-1; D perhaps matches TRBD1 (6 bases). The germline V gene has CDR1 PRHDT and CDR2 FYEKMQ (reference sequence). The CDR3 spans 12 residues. V was pared by 5 bases and J by 11 bases, with 15 bases between.

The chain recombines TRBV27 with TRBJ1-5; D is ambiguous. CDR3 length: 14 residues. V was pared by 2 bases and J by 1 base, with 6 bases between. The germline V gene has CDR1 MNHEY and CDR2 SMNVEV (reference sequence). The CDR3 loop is CASSLGQSNQPQHF. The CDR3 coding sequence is TGTGCCAGCAGTTTAGGGCAAAGCAATCAGCCCCAGCATTTT.